In this sample, the clone carrying this T cell receptor beta chain turned up a few times. Its specificity is unknown. Germline-derived CDR1 and CDR2 are MNHEY and SVGAGI. CDR3 length: 15 amino acids. Trimming cost V 2 bases and J 2 bases; bases outside gene matches: 6. These data come from a study of vaccination and CD4 T cells after COVID-19. General study results and limits: Convalescent patients had a median about 90% of reactive clones appearing only post-vaccination.

Stated treatment: roughly 11-day PBMC culture with coronavirus spike peptide pools or control peptides (ViraFEST assay). The Oncomine TCR Beta short-read assay was applied to DNA of cultured CD4+ T cells. Each CDR3 protein gets one entry after TCRdb re-called the PCR reads with MiXCR. Of approximately 18,000 distinct CDR3 sequences listed, 29% are singletons. The sample taken for sequencing was cultured CD4+ T cells from blood. This clonotype was obtained from a human donor with COVID-19. This sequence joins TRBV6-5 and TRBJ2-7; TRBD1 aligns across 7 bases. CDR3 DNA sequence: TGTGCCAGCAGTTACCTAAGGGGGCAAACCTACGAGCAGTACTTC. Encoded protein: CASSYLRGQTYEQYF.